The text below deals with one T cell receptor (beta chain). It has no known antigen specificity. Base qualities are not provided; no much larger clone lies one nucleotide away. The data belong to a study of T-cell memory formation after mild COVID-19 listed by TCRdb under 2021. Study-wide context: TCR sequence clusters from the two donors were largely donor specific. T-cell clones expanding and contracting after mild COVID-19 in two donors were tracked by longitudinal TCRalpha and TCRbeta repertoire sequencing. The cohort was made up of two young adult volunteers, one female and one male, who were previously healthy. Points the paper makes about the study in general: The second-wave clones that peaked on day 37 were not confirmed to be SARS-CoV-2 specific. The study included only a couple of mild cases, and larger cohorts that include severe cases with pre-infection samples were judged to be necessary. From day 15 to 85, contracting clones showed balanced CD4/CD8 phenotypes, whereas a second wave of clones that expanded from day 15 to 37 leaned towards CD4+. Some responding clones were found in pre-infection memory, which suggests that pre-existing cross-reactive memory T cells took part in the SARS-CoV-2 response. Contracting CD4+ clones were found mainly in CM and EM memory subsets, while CD8+ clones were enriched in EMRA.

Sequencer: Illumina NovaSeq 6000. Using 5'RACE with constant-segment primers, TCRalpha and TCRbeta cDNA libraries were constructed, with sample barcodes and unique molecular identifiers added in the process. Trizol reagent was used to extract RNA from every sample. Amplification of the libraries took two PCR steps, and the second step added a second sample barcode plus Illumina TruSeq adapters. Libraries were sequenced on an Illumina NovaSeq with 2 x 150 bp paired-end reads. The published analysis was carried out like this. Reads were demultiplexed and collapsed into UMI-guided consensus sequences with migec v1.2.7. Using mixcr v2.1.11, UMI consensuses were aligned to TRA and TRB V and J templates and then assembled into clonotypes. A clonotype was counted as expanded or contracted only when both edgeR and NoisET called the clonotype significant, with the noise models trained on biological replicates. For edgeR calls, the cutoffs were a false discovery rate-adjusted p below 0.01 and a log2 fold-change threshold of 1. PCA with hierarchical clustering of max-normalized trajectories of the 1000 most abundant clonotypes was used as exploratory dynamics analysis. The CD4 or CD8 phenotype of responding clones was assigned using the separately sequenced CD4+ and CD8+ repertoires. TCRdb took the public reads, trimmed them with fastp at Q25, ran MiXCR for clone calling and kept in-frame beta chains. All rows with the same CDR3 protein become a single entry with the most common DNA and genes. For this entry, the V and J calls and clone size follow TCRdb and not the study's own pipeline. The sample table lists approximately 560,000 distinct CDR3 sequences, 17% of them with a count of one. The ten most abundant clones make up about 7.5% of the sample.

Ficoll-Paque density gradient centrifugation was used to isolate PBMCs. CDR1 SEHNR and CDR2 FQNEAQ are derived from the germline V gene (reference sequence). The CDR3, from cysteine to phenylalanine, totals 15 residues. Solely the CDR3 DNA is kept, with 45 bases framed from the first base. The V and J ends are trimmed by 5 bases and 2 bases, leaving 16 bases between them. This receptor was obtained from an adult woman who had mild COVID-19 (a few samples of this study predate the infection). The sample titles of this study are shuffled in the database, so cell type and time point are left out; the donor was told from shared clones. Sequenced material: PBMCs or a T cell subset sorted from them (not recorded which). The chain is made from TRBV7-9 and TRBJ2-7; a tentative D match to TRBD1 spans 7 bases. The CDR3 has the sequence CASSRGGTAAYEQYF. The sequence in DNA is TGTGCCAGCAGCCGAGGAGGGACAGCTGCCTACGAGCAGTACTTC. The entire variable domain, with the stretches around the CDR3 drawn from the reference TRBV7-9 and TRBJ2-7 proteins, is DTGVSQNPRHKITKRGQNVTFRCDPISEHNRLYWYRQTLGQGPEFLTYFQNEAQLEKSRLLSDRFSAERPKGSFSTLEIQRTEQGDSAMYLCASSRGGTAAYEQYFGPGTRLTVT.